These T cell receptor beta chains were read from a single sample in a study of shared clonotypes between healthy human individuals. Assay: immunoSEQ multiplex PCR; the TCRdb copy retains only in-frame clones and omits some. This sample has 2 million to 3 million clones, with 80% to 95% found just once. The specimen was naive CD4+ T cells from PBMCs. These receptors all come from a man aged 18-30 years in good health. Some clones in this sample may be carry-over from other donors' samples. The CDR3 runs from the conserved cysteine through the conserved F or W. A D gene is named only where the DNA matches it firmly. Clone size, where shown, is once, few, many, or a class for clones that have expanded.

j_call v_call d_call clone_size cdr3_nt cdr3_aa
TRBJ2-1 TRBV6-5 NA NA TGTGCCAGCAGTGTCTGGTCCTTCGACAATGAGCAGTTCTTC CASSVWSFDNEQFF
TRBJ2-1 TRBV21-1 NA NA TGTGCCAGCAGCAAAAATCGCCCACTAAGTGCTTCGGCGGGAGGGGACAATGAGCAGTTCTTC CASSKNRPLSASAGGDNEQFF
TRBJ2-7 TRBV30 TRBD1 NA TGTGCCTGGAGTGTATTCTTTCGACAGGGGGACGAGCAGTACTTC CAWSVFFRQGDEQYF
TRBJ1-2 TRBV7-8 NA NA TGTGCCAGCAGTTGGACAGACGATAACTATGGCTACACCTTC CASSWTDDNYGYTF
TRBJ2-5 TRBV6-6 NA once TGTGCCAGCAGCGCGTGGGGGCTGGAGACCCAGTACTTC CASSAWGLETQYF
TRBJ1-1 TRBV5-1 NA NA TGCGCCAGCAGCTTGGCTCTACATCCTAACACTGAAGCTTTCTTT CASSLALHPNTEAFF
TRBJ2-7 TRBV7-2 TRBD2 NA TGTGCCAGCAGCTTAATGCGGGAGGGCTCCTACGAGCAGTACTTC CASSLMREGSYEQYF
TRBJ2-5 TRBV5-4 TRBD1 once TGTGCCAGCAGCTTGGAAGGGGACAGGGGTCGAGAGACCCAGTACTTC CASSLEGDRGRETQYF
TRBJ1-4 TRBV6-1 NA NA TGTGCCAGCAGTGTGGACAGCTCTAATGAAAAACTGTTTTTT CASSVDSSNEKLFF
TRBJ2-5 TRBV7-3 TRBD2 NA TGTGCCAGCAGCTCGGGACTAGCGGGACCCCAAGAGACCCAGTACTTC CASSSGLAGPQETQYF
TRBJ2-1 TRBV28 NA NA TGTGCCAGCCTGGACACCCTCTCCTACAATGAGCAGTTCTTC CASLDTLSYNEQFF
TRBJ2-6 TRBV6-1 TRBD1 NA TGTGCCAGCAGTGTGGGGACAGGGAAGGCCGGGGCCAACGTCCTGACTTTC CASSVGTGKAGANVLTF
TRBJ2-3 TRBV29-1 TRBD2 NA TGCAGCGTTGAAAATATAGCGGGATCCGGCACAGATACGCAGTATTTT CSVENIAGSGTDTQYF
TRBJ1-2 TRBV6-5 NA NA TGTGCCAGCAGAGTGAGTGGTAACTATGGCTACACCTTC CASRVSGNYGYTF
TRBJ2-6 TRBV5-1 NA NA TGCGCCAGCAGCCACGGTACCAGCTCTGGGGCCAACGTCCTGACTTTC CASSHGTSSGANVLTF
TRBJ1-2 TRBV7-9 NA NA TGTGCCAGCAGCCCCCAATTTATAGATAACTATGGCTACACCTTC CASSPQFIDNYGYTF